These 18 T cell receptor beta chains originate from one sample sequenced in a study of OX40 agonist ivuxolimab in advanced cancers. The repertoire was sequenced with immunoSEQ multiplex PCR; TCRdb's copy has only in-frame clones and lacks some. Seen here are tens of thousands of clones, 75% to 85% observed once, and the top ten hold about 0.42%. The sample was CD4+ or CD8+ T cells sorted from blood, taken in a trial of the OX40 agonist ivuxolimab. All receptors come from an adult with an advanced solid tumor such as melanoma, head and neck, liver or kidney cancer.

J is TRBJ1-3 and V is TRBV6-5; D gene uncertain. Trimming took 6 bases from V and 4 from J, leaving 10 bases between them. Germline CDR1 and CDR2: MNHEY and SVGAGI. This CDR3 has 13 amino acids. CDR3 nucleotide sequence: TGTGCCAGCAGGGACCGGTACGGAAACACCATATATTTT. It translates to CASRDRYGNTIYF.

The chain links TRBV28 to TRBJ2-6; either TRBD1 or TRBD2 may supply D (6 bases each). Germline V gene data show CDR1 as MDHEN and CDR2 as SYDVKM. CDR3 size: 16 residues. The V gene lost 8 bases and the J gene lost 0 bases, with 14 bases spanning the gap. The CDR3 loop reads CASVKGGTSGANVLTF. In nucleotides, the CDR3 is TGTGCCAGCGTAAAGGGGGGAACCTCTGGGGCCAACGTCCTGACTTTC.

This chain links TRBV18 with TRBJ2-3; D gene uncertain. This CDR3 spans 12 amino acids. V gave up 4 bases and J gave up 6 bases, with 8 bases separating them. The germline V gene has CDR1 KGHSH and CDR2 LQKENI. In DNA form, the CDR3 reads TGTGCCAGCTCACGGGTGCGCGATACGCAGTATTTT. As protein: CASSRVRDTQYF. Together with reference TRBV18 and TRBJ2-3, the CDR3 gives the full variable domain: NAGVMQNPRHLVRRRGQEARLRCSPMKGHSHVYWYRQLPEEGLKFMVYLQKENIIDESGMPKERFSAEFPKEGPSILRIQQVVRGDSAAYFCASSRVRDTQYFGPGTRLTVL.

The V gene is TRBV28, the J gene TRBJ1-1; unclear D gene. Per the germline V gene, CDR1 is MDHEN and CDR2 is SYDVKM. V lost 10 bases and J lost 11, with 23 bases in between. The CDR3 runs to 13 residues. CDR3 bases: TGTGCCACCCCGGAAGCGGCCCGAGCTTCGGCTTTCTTT. Protein sequence: CATPEAARASAFF.

The chain links TRBV7-9 to TRBJ2-7, with D hard to call. Germline CDR1 reads SEHNR; CDR2 reads FQNEAQ (reference sequence). The CDR3 length is 12 residues. V lost 4 bases, J lost 7 bases, and 11 bases lay in between. CDR3 sequence (DNA): TGTGCCAGCAGCTCGCCTTTGGGGGAGCAGTACTTC. Amino acids: CASSSPLGEQYF. Full variable domain (outside the CDR3, taken from reference TRBV7-9 and TRBJ2-7): DTGVSQNPRHKITKRGQNVTFRCDPISEHNRLYWYRQTLGQGPEFLTYFQNEAQLEKSRLLSDRFSAERPKGSFSTLEIQRTEQGDSAMYLCASSSPLGEQYFGPGTRLTVT.

This rearrangement joins TRBV5-1 to TRBJ2-3, with a tentative D call TRBD1 (5 bases). Between the trimmed V and J ends, which lost 3 bases and 2 bases, there was a span of 10 bases. Looked up from germline, CDR1 is SGHRS and CDR2 is YFSETQ. The CDR3 consists of 14 residues. CDR3 nucleotide sequence: TGCGCCAGCAGCTCGCAGGGCCCCACAGATACGCAGTATTTT. Translating gives CASSSQGPTDTQYF.

Here the CDR3 reads CASSLLGYGYTF. For the CDR3, the DNA is TGTGCCAGCAGTTTATTGGGCTATGGCTACACCTTC. The chain employs TRBV28 and TRBJ1-2; D gene uncertain. CDR1 is MDHEN, CDR2 SYDVKM, per germline. The germline V and J ends were trimmed by 1 base and 4 bases, with 4 bases remaining between them. This CDR3 contains 12 residues.

The V and J genes are TRBV7-8 and TRBJ2-2; D tentatively reads TRBD1 or TRBD2 (5 bases each). The CDR3 loop spans 16 amino acids. V shed 7 bases and J shed 4 bases, with 19 bases lying between them. Looked up from germline, CDR1 is SGHVS and CDR2 is FQNEAQ. The CDR3 region is CASTNEGGTLTGELFF. As DNA, the CDR3 is TGTGCCAGCACTAACGAGGGTGGGACGCTCACCGGGGAGCTGTTTTTT.

This clone was seen a handful of times. The chain employs TRBV21-1 and TRBJ1-6; the table's D call, TRBD1, has no DNA check behind it. TRBV21-1 is listed as a pseudogene. The CDR3 sequence is 19 residues long. The CDR3 loop reads CASSRKGGRIPSYNSPLHF. The CDR3 DNA reads TGTGCCAGCAGCAGAAAAGGGGGACGGATCCCCTCCTATAATTCACCCCTCCACTTT.

The chain employs TRBV28 and TRBJ1-6; D is possibly TRBD1 (6 bases). Germline V CDR1 and CDR2: MDHEN, SYDVKM. V shed 9 bases and J shed 9 bases, with 15 bases lying between them. The CDR3 runs 13 residues. The CDR3 bases are TGTGCCAGTAAAACAGGGACGGGTTCACCCCTCCACTTT. It encodes CASKTGTGSPLHF.

This clone turned up a few times. The CDR3, as DNA: TGTGCCACCAGCACTGACTACGAGCAGTACTTC. Its translation is CATSTDYEQYF. The gene calls are TRBV15 and TRBJ2-7; D remains ambiguous. In germline, CDR1 is LNHNV, CDR2 YYDKDF (reference sequence). The CDR3 totals 11 residues. Trimming cost V 4 bases and J 3 bases, with 4 bases left between them.

This rearrangement joins TRBV6-6 to TRBJ1-4, with TRBD1 matching over 7 bases. Germline CDR1 is MNHNY and CDR2 is SVGAGI (reference sequence). There are 12 residues in the CDR3. Losses at the gene ends were 8 bases for V and 7 bases for J; bases not matched to a gene: 4. The CDR3 DNA reads as TGTGCCAGCCAGGGGGTGATTGAAAAACTGTTTTTT. It translates to CASQGVIEKLFF.

The J gene is TRBJ1-5, the V gene TRBV28, with D unclear. Germline lookup yields CDR1 MDHEN and CDR2 SYDVKM. V was cut by 6 bases and J by 6 bases, with 18 bases left in between. CDR3 length: 15 amino acids. The CDR3 is CASSRGLRTVQPQHF. In nucleotides, the CDR3 is TGTGCCAGCAGCCGGGGTTTGCGAACGGTTCAGCCCCAGCATTTT.

V usage is TRBV6-6 and J usage is TRBJ1-2, with D unresolved. Germline assignment: CDR1 MNHNY and CDR2 SVGAGI (reference sequence). The CDR3 contains 11 residues. The V end lost 5 bases, the J end lost 8 bases, and 9 bases lay between the germline ends. The CDR3 DNA reads as TGTGCCAGCAGTGCGGACCAAGGCTACACCTTC. It translates to CASSADQGYTF.

V usage is TRBV30 and J usage is TRBJ2-7; the match to TRBD2 covers 7 bases. Germline CDR1 and CDR2: GTSNPN and SVGIG (reference sequence). There are 12 residues in the CDR3. J was trimmed by 5 bases and V by 0 bases; bases with no gene match: 1. This CDR3 reads CAWSVRGDEQYF. CDR3 DNA sequence: TGTGCCTGGAGTGTACGGGGGGACGAGCAGTACTTC. Drawing the rest from reference TRBV30 and TRBJ2-7, the complete variable domain is SQTIHQWPATLVQPVGSPLSLECTVEGTSNPNLYWYRQAAGRGLQLLFYSVGIGQISSEVPQNLSASRPQDRQFILSSKKLLLSDSGFYLCAWSVRGDEQYFGPGTRLTVT.

The V call is TRBV18, the J call TRBJ2-6; D gene unclear. V lost 2 bases and J 0 bases, leaving 2 bases between the germline ends. The CDR3 loop spans 14 amino acids. The germline V gene encodes CDR1 KGHSH and CDR2 LQKENI. The CDR3: CASSPDSGANVLTF. CDR3 DNA: TGTGCCAGCTCACCAGACTCTGGGGCCAACGTCCTGACTTTC.

This clone was counted only a few times. V gene TRBV5-1 combines with J gene TRBJ2-5, with D perhaps matching TRBD2 (5 bases). The CDR3 length is 16 residues. The V end was cut by 2 bases, the J end by 0 bases, with 14 bases between. The germline CDR1 and CDR2 sequences are SGHRS and YFSETQ. CDR3 DNA sequence: TGCGCCAGCAGCTTACTTCAGACGGGGTACCAAGAGACCCAGTACTTC. It codes for CASSLLQTGYQETQYF.

The V and J genes are TRBV7-3 and TRBJ2-2, with D possibly TRBD2 on 6 matching bases. Germline CDR1 is SGHTA and CDR2 is FQGTGA. Trimming stripped 2 bases from V and 5 bases from J, with 15 bases between. The CDR3 consists of 16 residues. The CDR3 DNA reads as TGTGCCAGCAGCTTATCCCGGGACTTAGGTACCGGGGAGCTGTTTTTT. Protein sequence: CASSLSRDLGTGELFF.